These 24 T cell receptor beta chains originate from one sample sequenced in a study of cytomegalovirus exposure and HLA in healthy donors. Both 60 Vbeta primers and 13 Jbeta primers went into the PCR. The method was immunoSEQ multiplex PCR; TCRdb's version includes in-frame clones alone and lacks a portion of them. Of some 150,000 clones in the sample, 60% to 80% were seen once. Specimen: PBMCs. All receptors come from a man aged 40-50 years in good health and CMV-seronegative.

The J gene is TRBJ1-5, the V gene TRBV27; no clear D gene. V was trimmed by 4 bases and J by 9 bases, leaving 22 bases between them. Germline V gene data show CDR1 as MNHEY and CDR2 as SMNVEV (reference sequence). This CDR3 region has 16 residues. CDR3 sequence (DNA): TGTGCCAGCAGTTCCATTTCCTCCGGGGAATCAGCGCCCCAGCATTTT. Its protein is CASSSISSGESAPQHF.

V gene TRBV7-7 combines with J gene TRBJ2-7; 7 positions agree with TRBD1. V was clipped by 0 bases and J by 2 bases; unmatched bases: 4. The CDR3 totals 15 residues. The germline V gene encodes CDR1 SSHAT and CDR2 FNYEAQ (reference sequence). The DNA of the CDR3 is TGTGCCAGCAGCTTAGCGGGACAGAGTACCTACGAGCAGTACTTC. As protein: CASSLAGQSTYEQYF. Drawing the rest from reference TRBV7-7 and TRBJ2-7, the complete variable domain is GAGVSQSPRYKVTKRGQDVTLRCDPISSHATLYWYQQALGQGPEFLTYFNYEAQPDKSGLPSDRFSAERPEGSISTLTIQRTEQRDSAMYRCASSLAGQSTYEQYFGPGTRLTVT.

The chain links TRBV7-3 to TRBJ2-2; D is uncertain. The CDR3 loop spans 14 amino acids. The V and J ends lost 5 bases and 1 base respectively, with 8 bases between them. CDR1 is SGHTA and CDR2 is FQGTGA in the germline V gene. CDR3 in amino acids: CASSRAGNTGELFF. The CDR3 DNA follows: TGTGCCAGCAGCCGAGCTGGGAACACCGGGGAGCTGTTTTTT.

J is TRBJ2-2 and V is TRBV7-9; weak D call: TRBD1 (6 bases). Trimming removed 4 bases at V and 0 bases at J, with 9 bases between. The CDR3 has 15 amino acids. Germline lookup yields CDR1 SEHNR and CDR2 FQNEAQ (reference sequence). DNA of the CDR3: TGTGCCAGCAGCTCTAGGACAGCGAACACCGGGGAGCTGTTTTTT. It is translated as CASSSRTANTGELFF.

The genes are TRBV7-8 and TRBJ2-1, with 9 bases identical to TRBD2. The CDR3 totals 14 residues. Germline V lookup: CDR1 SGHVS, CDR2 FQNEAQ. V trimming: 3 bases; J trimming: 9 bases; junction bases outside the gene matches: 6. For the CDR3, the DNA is TGTGCCAGCAGCTTTGCGGGGGGGCCGAGTGAGCAGTTCTTC. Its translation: CASSFAGGPSEQFF.

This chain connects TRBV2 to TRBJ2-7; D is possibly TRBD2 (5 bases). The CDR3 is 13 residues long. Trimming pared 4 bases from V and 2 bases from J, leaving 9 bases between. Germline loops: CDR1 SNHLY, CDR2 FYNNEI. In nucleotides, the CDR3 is TGTGCCAGCAGTGTGCCGGAGGCCTACGAGCAGTACTTC. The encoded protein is CASSVPEAYEQYF.

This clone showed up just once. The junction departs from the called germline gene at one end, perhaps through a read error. The CDR3 region is CAGQRQYGQYF. The CDR3 DNA sequence: TGTGCCGGTCAGAGACAGTACGGGCAGTACTTC. V and J are TRBV30 and TRBJ2-7; maybe TRBD1 (5 bases). This CDR3 is built from 11 residues. Germline V CDR1 and CDR2: GTSNPN, SVGIG (reference sequence). The full variable domain, in which reference TRBV30 and TRBJ2-7 provide the parts outside the CDR3, is SQTIHQWPATLVQPVGSPLSLECTVEGTSNPNLYWYRQAAGRGLQLLFYSVGIGQISSEVPQNLSASRPQDRQFILSSKKLLLSDSGFYLCAGQRQYGQYFGPGTRLTVT.

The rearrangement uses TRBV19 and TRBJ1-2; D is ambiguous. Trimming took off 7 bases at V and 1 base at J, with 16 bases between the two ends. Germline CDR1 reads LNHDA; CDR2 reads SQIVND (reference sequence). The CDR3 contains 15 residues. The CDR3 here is CASTDPIGVNYGYTF. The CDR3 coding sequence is TGTGCCAGTACTGATCCCATCGGGGTTAACTATGGCTACACCTTC.

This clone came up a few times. The CDR3 nucleotides read TGCGCCAGCAGCTTTTTCGGGGAGAGCTCCTACGAGCAGTACTTC. Protein product: CASSFFGESSYEQYF. The chain carries TRBV5-1 and TRBJ2-7; weak D call: TRBD2 (5 bases). Germline loops: CDR1 SGHRS, CDR2 YFSETQ. V was shortened by 2 bases and J by 0 bases, with 12 bases between the two germline ends. This CDR3 has 15 amino acids.

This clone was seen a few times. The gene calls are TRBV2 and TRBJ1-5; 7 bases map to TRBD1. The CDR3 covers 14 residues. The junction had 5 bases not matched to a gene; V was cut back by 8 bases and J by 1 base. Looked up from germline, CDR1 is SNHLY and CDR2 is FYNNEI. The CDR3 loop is CASSPGGSNQPQHF. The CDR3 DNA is TGTGCCAGCTCTCCAGGGGGGAGCAATCAGCCCCAGCATTTT.

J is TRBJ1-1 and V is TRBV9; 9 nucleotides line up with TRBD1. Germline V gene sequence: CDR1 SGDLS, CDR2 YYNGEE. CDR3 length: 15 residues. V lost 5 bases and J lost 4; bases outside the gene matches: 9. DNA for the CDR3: TGTGCCAGCAGACGGACAGGGGCAGGGAGCACTGAAGCTTTCTTT. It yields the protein CASRRTGAGSTEAFF.

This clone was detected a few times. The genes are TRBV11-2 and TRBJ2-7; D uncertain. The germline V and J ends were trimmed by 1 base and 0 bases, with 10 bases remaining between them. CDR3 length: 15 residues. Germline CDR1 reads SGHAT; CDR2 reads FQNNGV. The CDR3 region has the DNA TGTGCCAGCAGCTTAGCTGGTAGGAGCTCCTACGAGCAGTACTTC. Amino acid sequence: CASSLAGRSSYEQYF.

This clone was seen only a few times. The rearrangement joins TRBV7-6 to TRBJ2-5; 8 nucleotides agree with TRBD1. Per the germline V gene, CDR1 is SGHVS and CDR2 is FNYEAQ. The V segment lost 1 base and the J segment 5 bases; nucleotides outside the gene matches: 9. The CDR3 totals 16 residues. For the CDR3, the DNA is TGTGCCAGCAGCTTAGGGGGTCAGGGGGCATGGGAGACCCAGTACTTC. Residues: CASSLGGQGAWETQYF.

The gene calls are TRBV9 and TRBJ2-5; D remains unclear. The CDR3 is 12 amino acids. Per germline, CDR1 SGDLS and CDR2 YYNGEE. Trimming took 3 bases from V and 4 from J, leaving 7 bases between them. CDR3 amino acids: CASSGTGETQYF. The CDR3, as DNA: TGTGCCAGCAGCGGCACTGGAGAGACCCAGTACTTC.

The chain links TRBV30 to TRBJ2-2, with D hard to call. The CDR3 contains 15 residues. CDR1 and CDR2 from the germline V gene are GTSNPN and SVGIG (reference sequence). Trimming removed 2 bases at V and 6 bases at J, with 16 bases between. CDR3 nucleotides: TGTGCCTGGAGTTCGTATGCCCAGTCCGCCGGGGAGCTGTTTTTT. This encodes CAWSSYAQSAGELFF.

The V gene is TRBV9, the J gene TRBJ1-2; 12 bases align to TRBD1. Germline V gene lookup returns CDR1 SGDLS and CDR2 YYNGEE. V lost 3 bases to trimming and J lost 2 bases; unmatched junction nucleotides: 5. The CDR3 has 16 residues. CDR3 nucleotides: TGTGCCAGCAGCGGAGGGACAGGGGGCGCCAACTATGGCTACACCTTC. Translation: CASSGGTGGANYGYTF.

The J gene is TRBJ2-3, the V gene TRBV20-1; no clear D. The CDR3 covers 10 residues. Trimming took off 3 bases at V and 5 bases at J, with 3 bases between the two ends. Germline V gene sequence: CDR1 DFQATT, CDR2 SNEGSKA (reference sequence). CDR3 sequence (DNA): TGCAGTGCTAGTCGAGATACGCAGTATTTT. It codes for CSASRDTQYF.

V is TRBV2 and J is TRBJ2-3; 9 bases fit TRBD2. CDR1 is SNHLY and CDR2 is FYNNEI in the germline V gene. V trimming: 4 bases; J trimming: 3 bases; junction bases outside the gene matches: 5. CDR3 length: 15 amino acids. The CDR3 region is CASSGRGGLTDTQYF. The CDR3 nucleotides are TGTGCCAGCAGTGGGCGGGGGGGCCTGACAGATACGCAGTATTTT.

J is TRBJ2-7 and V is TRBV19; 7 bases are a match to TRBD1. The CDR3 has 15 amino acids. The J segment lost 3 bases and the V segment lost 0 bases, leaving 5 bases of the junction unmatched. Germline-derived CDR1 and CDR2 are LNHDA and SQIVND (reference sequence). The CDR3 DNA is TGTGCCAGTAGTATAGAGGGGGACAGTTTCTACGAGCAGTACTTC. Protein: CASSIEGDSFYEQYF.

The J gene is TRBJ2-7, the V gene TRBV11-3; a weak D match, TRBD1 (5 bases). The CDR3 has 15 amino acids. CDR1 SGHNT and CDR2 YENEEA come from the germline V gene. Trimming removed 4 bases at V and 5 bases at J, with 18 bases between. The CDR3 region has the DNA TGTGCCAGCAGCTCAGGGTTTCAGAGGTTCGACGAGCAGTACTTC. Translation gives CASSSGFQRFDEQYF.

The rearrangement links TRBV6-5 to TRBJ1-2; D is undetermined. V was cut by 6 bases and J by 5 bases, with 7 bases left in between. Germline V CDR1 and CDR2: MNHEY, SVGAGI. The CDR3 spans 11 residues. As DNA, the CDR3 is TGTGCCAGCAGAACAGTATATGGCTACACCTTC. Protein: CASRTVYGYTF.

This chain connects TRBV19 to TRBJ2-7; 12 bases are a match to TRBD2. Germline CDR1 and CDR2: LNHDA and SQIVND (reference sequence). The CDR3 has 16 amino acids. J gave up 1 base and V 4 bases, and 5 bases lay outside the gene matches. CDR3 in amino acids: CASSTGLAGPSYEQYF. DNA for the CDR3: TGTGCCAGTAGTACGGGACTAGCGGGCCCTTCCTACGAGCAGTACTTC.

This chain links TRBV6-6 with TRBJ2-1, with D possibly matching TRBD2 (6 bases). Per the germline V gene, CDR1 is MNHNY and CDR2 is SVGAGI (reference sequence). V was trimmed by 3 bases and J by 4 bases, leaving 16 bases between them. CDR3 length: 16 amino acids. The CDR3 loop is CASSYRRGLLYNEQFF. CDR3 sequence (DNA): TGTGCCAGCAGTTATCGGCGGGGCCTCCTTTACAATGAGCAGTTCTTC.

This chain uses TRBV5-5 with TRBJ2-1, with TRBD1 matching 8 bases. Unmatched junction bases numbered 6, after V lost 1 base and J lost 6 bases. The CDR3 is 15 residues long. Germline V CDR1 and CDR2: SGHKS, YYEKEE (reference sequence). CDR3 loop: CASSLFLDRANEQFF. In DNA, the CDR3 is TGTGCCAGCAGCTTGTTTCTGGACAGGGCCAATGAGCAGTTCTTC.